This TCR beta chain was found in a study of blood T cell repertoires in COVID-19. Across the whole study: Sites across the United States, Italy and Spain contributed samples from acute and convalescent COVID-19. PBMCs, B-cell-depleted T cells, or T cells provided the cDNA or gDNA that made up the material.

The assay was immunoSEQ multiplex PCR, and TCRdb's table has in-frame clones only and misses some. The sample holds roughly 220,000 clones, just under 85% seen once. Trimming took 2 bases from V and 5 from J, leaving 12 bases between them. The CDR3 covers 14 residues. CDR1 and CDR2 (germline): MDHEN, SYDVKM. Sequencing input: PBMCs or T cells enriched from blood (not recorded which). The TCR originated in a woman aged 40-49 years with acute COVID-19. The genes are TRBV28 and TRBJ1-1; D is perhaps TRBD1 (6 bases). This chain's CDR3 is CASSLRGGRTEAFF. The CDR3 DNA is TGTGCCAGCAGTTTAAGGGGGGGTAGGACTGAAGCTTTCTTT.